The 21 T cell receptor beta chains below all came from one sample that was sequenced in a study of cytomegalovirus exposure and HLA in healthy donors. The study ran its PCR with 60 Vbeta and 13 Jbeta primers. Sequencing used immunoSEQ multiplex PCR; TCRdb keeps in-frame clones, though not all of them. The data contain 200,000 to 250,000 clones, under 90% of them singletons. The sample consisted of PBMCs. These receptors came from a human donor in good health.

This chain links TRBV5-5 with TRBJ2-7; 8 bases map to TRBD2. The CDR3 length is 14 residues. V was clipped by 4 bases and J by 0 bases; unmatched bases: 3. Germline lookup yields CDR1 SGHKS and CDR2 YYEKEE (reference sequence). DNA of the CDR3: TGTGCCAGCAGCGCCAGCGGGAGCTCCTACGAGCAGTACTTC. This encodes CASSASGSSYEQYF. Full variable domain (missing parts from reference TRBV5-5 and TRBJ2-7): DAGVTQSPTHLIKTRGQQVTLRCSPISGHKSVSWYQQVLGQGPQFIFQYYEKEERGRGNFPDRFSARQFPNYSSELNVNALLLGDSALYLCASSASGSSYEQYFGPGTRLTVT.

The chain employs TRBV23-1 and TRBJ1-1; 7 bases are shared with TRBD1. TRBV23-1 is reported as an ORF; its role is uncertain. The CDR3 covers 16 residues. V shed 2 bases and J 0 bases; nucleotides not matched to a gene: 6. The CDR3: CASSQTSGTVNTEAFF. The CDR3 coding sequence is TGCGCCAGCAGTCAAACGTCCGGGACAGTGAACACTGAAGCTTTCTTT.

The rearrangement links TRBV29-1 to TRBJ2-5, with 7 nucleotides matching TRBD2. Germline lookup yields CDR1 SQVTM and CDR2 ANQGSEA. V trimming: 5 bases; J trimming: 7 bases; junction bases outside the gene matches: 10. The CDR3 has 13 residues. CDR3 loop: CSVLPQRDGTQYF. As DNA, the CDR3 is TGCAGCGTTCTCCCCCAGCGGGACGGGACCCAGTACTTC.

This chain links TRBV18 with TRBJ1-5; unclear D gene. The CDR3 runs to 14 residues. The V end lost 3 bases, the J end lost 4 bases, and 10 bases lay between the germline ends. Germline V lookup: CDR1 KGHSH, CDR2 LQKENI. In nucleotides, the CDR3 is TGTGCCAGCTCACCGCAGGTCTCTAATCAGCCCCAGCATTTT. Residues: CASSPQVSNQPQHF.

The V gene is TRBV6-6, the J gene TRBJ1-4, with D unclear. Per the germline V gene, CDR1 is MNHNY and CDR2 is SVGAGI (reference sequence). The V end was cut by 4 bases, the J end by 7 bases, with 19 bases between. The CDR3 contains 16 residues. The CDR3 spells CASSSPRQPTSEKLFF. The CDR3 DNA sequence: TGTGCCAGCAGTTCCCCAAGACAACCAACGAGTGAAAAACTGTTTTTT.

The CDR3 coding sequence is TGTGCCAGCAGCCCCCGACAGGGCCCCTACGAGCAGTACTTC. Protein: CASSPRQGPYEQYF. This sequence joins TRBV7-9 and TRBJ2-7, with TRBD1 matching over 7 bases. The CDR3 length is 14 residues. After removal of 5 bases from V and 2 bases from J, the junction contained 6 bases not matched to a gene. In germline, CDR1 is SEHNR, CDR2 FQNEAQ (reference sequence).

V is TRBV12-5 and J is TRBJ2-2, with TRBD1 matching 10 bases. Trimming took 2 bases from V and 9 from J; bases not matched to a gene: 15. Germline V lookup: CDR1 LGHNT, CDR2 FRNRAP. This CDR3 has 18 residues. Written as DNA, the CDR3 is TGTGCTAGTGGTTTGTCCTCTGCAGGACAGGGGGGGGAGCGGGAGCTGTTTTTT. Amino acid sequence: CASGLSSAGQGGERELFF.

The V gene is TRBV4-1, the J gene TRBJ2-6; D not resolved. Germline values: CDR1 MGHRA, CDR2 YSYEKL. The CDR3 is 17 amino acids. V gave up 2 bases and J gave up 0 bases, with 11 bases separating them. The CDR3 bases are TGCGCCAGCAGCCAATCTGCTGTTAGCTCTGGGGCCAACGTCCTGACTTTC. Its translation: CASSQSAVSSGANVLTF.

This clone was seen only once. The V and J genes are TRBV4-3 and TRBJ2-5; 9 bases agree with TRBD1. The J call could be wrong; TRBJ2-7 is a better fit for the DNA end. Germline loops: CDR1 LGHNA, CDR2 YSLEER. The CDR3 covers 16 residues. CDR3: CASSQVLWDRVGEQYF. CDR3 nucleotide sequence: TGCGCCAGCAGCCAAGTCCTATGGGACAGGGTGGGCGAGCAGTACTTC.

J is TRBJ2-3 and V is TRBV5-1; 10 bases agree with TRBD1. Unmatched junction bases numbered 8, after V lost 0 bases and J lost 4 bases. CDR1 SGHRS and CDR2 YFSETQ come from the germline V gene. The CDR3 totals 17 residues. The CDR3: CASSLVVRTGGADTQYF. The CDR3 DNA is TGCGCCAGCAGCTTGGTAGTTAGGACAGGGGGTGCAGATACGCAGTATTTT.

The CDR3 DNA sequence: TGTGCCACCCACTCAATGGTGAGGGAGCAGTACTTC. Translated, it gives CATHSMVREQYF. The chain employs TRBV2 and TRBJ2-7; D gene uncertain. This CDR3 spans 12 amino acids. V lost 10 bases and J lost 7, with 17 bases in between. Germline V lookup: CDR1 SNHLY, CDR2 FYNNEI.

This clone was counted between two and nine times. This chain links TRBV9 with TRBJ2-7, with D possibly TRBD1 on 6 matching bases. V was cut by 4 bases and J by 4 bases, with 18 bases left in between. Germline CDR1 and CDR2: SGDLS and YYNGEE. This CDR3 is 15 amino acids long. The CDR3 bases are TGTGCCAGCAGCCCTTACGACAGGAACCCGTACGAGCAGTACTTC. Translation gives CASSPYDRNPYEQYF.

The rearrangement links TRBV2 to TRBJ1-1; a weak D match, TRBD1 (6 bases). CDR3 length equals 15 residues. With 0 bases removed from V and 0 bases from J, the gap between germline ends came to 8 bases. Germline V gene data show CDR1 as SNHLY and CDR2 as FYNNEI. This CDR3 reads CASSEAAGVNTEAFF. The CDR3 bases are TGTGCCAGCAGTGAAGCAGCAGGGGTGAACACTGAAGCTTTCTTT.

The count of this clone is one. V is TRBV19 and J is TRBJ2-7, with TRBD2 matching 9 bases. V shed 10 bases and J 7 bases; nucleotides not matched to a gene: 11. The CDR3 has 13 amino acids. Germline CDR1 is LNHDA and CDR2 is SQIVND (reference sequence). The CDR3 nucleotides are TGTGCCACCACCGGGACTAGCAAGGGAGAGCAGTACTTC. Its translation: CATTGTSKGEQYF.

This chain uses TRBV19 with TRBJ2-6; 9 bases line up with TRBD1. V lost 11 bases to trimming and J lost 0 bases; unmatched junction nucleotides: 11. This CDR3 has 17 amino acids. The germline CDR1 and CDR2 sequences are LNHDA and SQIVND (reference sequence). The CDR3: CAVLPGQGTSGANVLTF. CDR3 DNA: TGTGCCGTGCTCCCGGGACAGGGAACCTCTGGGGCCAACGTCCTGACTTTC.

This chain links TRBV28 with TRBJ1-1, with a possible D match to TRBD1 (6 bases). V was pared by 5 bases and J by 1 base, with 14 bases between. In germline, CDR1 is MDHEN, CDR2 SYDVKM. The CDR3 is 15 residues long. CDR3 protein: CASSEMRTENTEAFF. DNA of the CDR3: TGTGCCAGCAGTGAGATGAGGACAGAGAACACTGAAGCTTTCTTT.

The rearrangement joins TRBV7-8 to TRBJ1-5, with no clear D. From germline, CDR1 is SGHVS and CDR2 FQNEAQ. This CDR3 is built from 14 residues. Trimming cost V 1 base and J 1 base, with 5 bases left between them. CDR3 nucleotides: TGTGCCAGCAGCTTAGTATCCAGCAATCAGCCCCAGCATTTT. Encoded protein: CASSLVSSNQPQHF.

V is TRBV30 and J is TRBJ1-5, with D possibly matching TRBD1 (5 bases). The germline V gene encodes CDR1 GTSNPN and CDR2 SVGIG (reference sequence). There are 15 residues in the CDR3. The V end was cut by 0 bases, the J end by 2 bases, with 11 bases between. The CDR3 DNA is TGTGCCTGGAGTGTTCCCGGGGGTGGCAATCAGCCCCAGCATTTT. This sequence encodes CAWSVPGGGNQPQHF.

The rearrangement joins TRBV9 to TRBJ2-1; 9 bases map to TRBD2. There are 15 residues in the CDR3. J lost 7 bases, V lost 10 bases, and 15 bases had no gene match. Per germline, CDR1 SGDLS and CDR2 YYNGEE. CDR3 in DNA: TGTGCCTGGACGGACGGCGGGAGGGCCCGGAATGAGCAGTTCTTC. Its protein product is CAWTDGGRARNEQFF.

V gene TRBV6-5 combines with J gene TRBJ2-7, with D possibly matching TRBD1 (6 bases). This CDR3 is built from 16 residues. Trimming took off 0 bases at V and 3 bases at J, with 15 bases between the two ends. Germline loops: CDR1 MNHEY, CDR2 SVGAGI. The CDR3 DNA sequence: TGTGCCAGCAGTTACTCGAGGCGAGGACAGAGCTACGAGCAGTACTTC. Amino acids: CASSYSRRGQSYEQYF.

This chain connects TRBV5-1 to TRBJ2-7; TRBD2 matches 11 bases. J gave up 3 bases and V 4 bases, and 3 bases lay outside the gene matches. CDR1 is SGHRS and CDR2 is YFSETQ in the germline V gene. The CDR3 is 14 amino acids. CDR3 sequence (DNA): TGCGCCAGCAGCATAGGGACTAGCGGCTACGAGCAGTACTTC. It yields the protein CASSIGTSGYEQYF.